The 9 T cell receptor beta chains presented below share a single source sample, sequenced in a study of T cell changes during pregnancy in multiple sclerosis. The protocol was immunoSEQ multiplex PCR, while the TCRdb copy is restricted to in-frame clones and leaves out a portion. The sample records about 76,000 clones, around 94% being singletons. The sample consisted of peripheral blood, taken in the third trimester of pregnancy. These receptor sequences come from a female donor with multiple sclerosis, enrolled in a pregnancy study.

The chain combines TRBV7-8 with TRBJ2-5; TRBD1 matches at 10 bases. The CDR3 extends over 14 amino acids. V dropped 4 bases and J dropped 5; count of bases not matched to a gene: 4. Germline-derived CDR1 and CDR2 are SGHVS and FQNEAQ. The CDR3 DNA reads as TGTGCCAGCAGCTCCCGGACAGGGGGTGAGACCCAGTACTTC. This translates into CASSSRTGGETQYF.

Here the CDR3 DNA reads TGTGCCAGCAGACCTAGGGGAGGGGCCTACGAGCAGTACTTC. It codes for CASRPRGGAYEQYF. The V gene is TRBV6-5, the J gene TRBJ2-7, with TRBD2 identical over 7 bases. The CDR3 runs 14 residues. The V segment lost 6 bases and the J segment 2 bases; nucleotides outside the gene matches: 7. CDR1 and CDR2 (germline): MNHEY, SVGAGI.

V and J are TRBV7-2 and TRBJ2-5; 9 nucleotides line up with TRBD2. Trimming took 4 bases from V and 0 from J; bases not matched to a gene: 6. This CDR3 has 16 residues. CDR1 SGHTA and CDR2 FQGNSA come from the germline V gene. The CDR3 DNA is TGTGCCAGCAGCTCCCAGCGGGGGGTGTACCAAGAGACCCAGTACTTC. Translated, it gives CASSSQRGVYQETQYF.

The rearrangement links TRBV18 to TRBJ1-5, with D uncertain. The V gene lost 3 bases and the J gene lost 2 bases, with 11 bases spanning the gap. CDR3 length: 15 residues. CDR1 is KGHSH and CDR2 is LQKENI in the germline V gene. CDR3 loop: CASSPNNLGNQPQHF. In DNA, the CDR3 is TGTGCCAGCTCACCGAACAACCTTGGCAATCAGCCCCAGCATTTT.

The chain carries TRBV6-5 and TRBJ2-3; 7 positions match TRBD1. Germline CDR1 and CDR2: MNHEY and SVGAGI. The CDR3 covers 15 residues. V lost 4 bases to trimming and J lost 2 bases; unmatched junction nucleotides: 6. This chain's CDR3 is CASSSRDSLTDTQYF. The DNA for the CDR3 is TGTGCCAGCAGTTCCCGGGACAGTCTCACAGATACGCAGTATTTT.

The gene calls are TRBV2 and TRBJ2-1; 8 bases fit TRBD1. V shed 6 bases, J shed 2 bases, and the junction held 3 bases outside the gene matches. CDR3 length: 14 amino acids. CDR1 is SNHLY and CDR2 is FYNNEI in the germline V gene. The CDR3: CASRRDRPYNEQFF. In nucleotides, the CDR3 is TGTGCCAGCAGACGGGACAGGCCCTACAATGAGCAGTTCTTC.

The chain carries TRBV2 and TRBJ1-1; D uncertain. CDR3 size: 13 residues. The germline CDR1 and CDR2 sequences are SNHLY and FYNNEI. V was clipped by 2 bases and J by 6 bases, with 10 bases between them. The CDR3 protein is CASSEILRAEAFF. In nucleotides, the CDR3 is TGTGCCAGCAGTGAAATTTTACGGGCTGAAGCTTTCTTT.

The rearrangement uses TRBV7-9 and TRBJ2-7; 11 nucleotides line up with TRBD1. With 5 bases clipped from V and 5 bases from J, the junction kept 5 bases outside the gene matches. This CDR3 region has 14 residues. The germline CDR1 and CDR2 sequences are SEHNR and FQNEAQ (reference sequence). In DNA, the CDR3 is TGTGCCAGCAGCCTCCGGGACAGGGGGAACGAGCAGTACTTC. This translates into CASSLRDRGNEQYF.

J is TRBJ1-1 and V is TRBV10-3, with TRBD1 matching 8 bases. CDR1 is ENHRY and CDR2 is SYGVKD in the germline V gene. V shed 3 bases and J 2 bases; nucleotides not matched to a gene: 5. The CDR3 is made up of 15 amino acids. CDR3 residues: CAISDSGQVNTEAFF. CDR3 bases: TGTGCCATCAGTGATTCGGGACAGGTTAACACTGAAGCTTTCTTT.